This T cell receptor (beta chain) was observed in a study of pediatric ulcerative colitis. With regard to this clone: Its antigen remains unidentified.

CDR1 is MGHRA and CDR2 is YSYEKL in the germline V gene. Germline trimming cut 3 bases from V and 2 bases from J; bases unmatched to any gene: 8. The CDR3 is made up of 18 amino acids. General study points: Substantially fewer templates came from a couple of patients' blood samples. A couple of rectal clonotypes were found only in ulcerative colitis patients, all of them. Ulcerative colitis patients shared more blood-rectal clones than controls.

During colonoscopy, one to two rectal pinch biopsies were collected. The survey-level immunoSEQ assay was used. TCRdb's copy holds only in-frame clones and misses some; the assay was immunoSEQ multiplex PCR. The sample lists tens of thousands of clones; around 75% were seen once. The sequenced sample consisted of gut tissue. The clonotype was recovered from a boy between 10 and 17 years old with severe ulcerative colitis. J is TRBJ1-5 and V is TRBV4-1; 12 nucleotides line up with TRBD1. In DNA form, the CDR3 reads TGCGCCAGCAGCCATGTCACCGGGACAGGGGGCGGCAATCAGCCCCAGCATTTT. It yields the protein CASSHVTGTGGGNQPQHF.